This T cell receptor (beta chain) came from a study of patients and donors after allogeneic stem cell transplantation. This CDR3 spans 13 amino acids. Trimming removed 5 bases at V and 4 bases at J, with 9 bases between. Per the germline V gene, CDR1 is SGHTA and CDR2 is FQGTGA. TCRdb re-called the RT-PCR reads through MiXCR, storing one row per CDR3 protein. The sample holds some 200,000 distinct CDR3 sequences, 41% seen once. This clonotype was counted between two and nine times. The sequenced sample consisted of blood, either unsorted or a sorted T cell fraction (not recorded which). The V call is TRBV7-3, the J call TRBJ1-5; D uncertain. This receptor was obtained from a human donor who was either an allogeneic HSCT recipient or a stem cell or donor lymphocyte infusion donor (not recorded which). It is not recorded whose cells these are; they may come from a transplant donor. CDR3 nucleotides: TGTGCCAGCAGCCCTTCGCCTAATCAGCCCCAGCATTTT. As protein: CASSPSPNQPQHF.